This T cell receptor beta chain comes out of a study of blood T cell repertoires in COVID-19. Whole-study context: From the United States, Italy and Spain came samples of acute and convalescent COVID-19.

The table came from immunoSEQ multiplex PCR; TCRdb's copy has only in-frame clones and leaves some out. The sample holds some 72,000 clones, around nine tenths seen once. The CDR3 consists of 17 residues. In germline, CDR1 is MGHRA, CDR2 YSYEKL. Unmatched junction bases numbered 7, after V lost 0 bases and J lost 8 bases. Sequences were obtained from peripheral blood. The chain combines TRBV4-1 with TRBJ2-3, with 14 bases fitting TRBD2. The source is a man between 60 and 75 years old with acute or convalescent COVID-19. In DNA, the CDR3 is TGCGCCAGCAGCCAAGATTACAGCGGGACTAGCGGGAGTACGCAGTATTTT. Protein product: CASSQDYSGTSGSTQYF.